The following is a T cell receptor (beta chain) sequence with its context. Its antigen remains undetermined. The input lacks base qualities; no much larger clone sits a single base away. The CDR3 spans 13 residues, from the cysteine through the phenylalanine. Only the CDR3 DNA stays, 39 bases, in frame from base 1. The CDR1 and CDR2 encoded by the germline V gene are SNHLY and FYNNEI. Germline trimming: 8 bases from V, 2 bases from J; junction bases outside gene matches: 4. Libraries were made using the immunoSEQ multiplex PCR assay. A mixture of 60 forward primers for TCR Vbeta segments and 13 reverse primers for TCR Jbeta segments was used in the multiplex PCR. A multiplex PCR assay on genomic DNA amplified the CDR3 region of rearranged TCR beta genes. The amplified TCR beta libraries were sequenced on the Illumina HiSeq System as 87-base-pair reads. The study's own analysis went as follows. A later analysis tallied around 87 million unique TCR beta chains across the 640 or so repertoires, and around 9.9 million of those chains were shared by two or more donors. To remove PCR and sequencing errors, raw reads were error-corrected and collapsed into unique sequences using a nearest-neighbor algorithm that merged closely related sequences. Alignment of CDR3 sequences to IMGT reference sequences was used to assign V, D and J gene segments. Each retained sequence needed at least a six-nucleotide match to both a V gene segment and a J gene segment. A rearrangement counted as productive if the CDR3 had no stop codons and remained in frame with V and J, and every other rearrangement counted as non-productive. CDR3 was defined by IMGT convention, running from the second conserved V-encoded cysteine to the conserved J-encoded phenylalanine. The earlier analysis of about 560 of the donors excluded any sequence lacking an unambiguous match to a single V gene segment. In an earlier analysis of 587 of the donors, V segments were called functional above 56.7% productive rearrangements and were called segregating when the between-donor standard deviation exceeded 5%. A statistical classification framework was developed to diagnose cytomegalovirus status using the catalog of TCR beta chain sequences. In a later analysis, TCR nucleotide sequences were compared against IMGT/GENE-DB human TR gene sequences so that V and J genes could be assigned. The TCRdist pipeline was used in a later analysis to assign CDR3 sequences and most-parsimonious VDJ recombination scenarios. In a later analysis, each TCR beta chain was defined by its CDR3 amino acid sequence together with its V-gene family, and reads lacking a unique V-gene family were excluded. As a way to deal with suspected cross-contamination and a sequencing artifact, a later analysis dropped nearly 600 nucleotide sequences that were highly shared and had low generation probability. In a later analysis, a clonal expansion index was calculated for each public chain from normalized within-repertoire ranks of inferred template counts. Generation probabilities in a later analysis came from a VDJ recombination model fitted to out-of-frame rearrangements, and those results were checked against IGoR. In a later analysis, hypergeometric tests were used to score TCR-TCR, TCR-HLA and TCR-CMV co-occurrence, with a repertoire-size bias correction applied to TCR pairs. In a later analysis, false discovery rates were estimated by permuting HLA or CMV assignments 20 times. In a later analysis, co-occurring TCRs were grouped using DBSCAN, with TCRdist sequence similarity added in when clustering inside HLA-allele-positive subsets. Repertoires with fewer than 30,000 or more than 120,000 public chains, plus five repertoires with anomalous nucleotide sharing, were excluded from co-occurrence clustering. TCRdb took over this immuneACCESS table, retaining in-frame rearrangements with V and J assigned. Such tables are incomplete; in checked studies, under half of the missing clones stem from an unresolved V gene, and the remainder is unexplained. V and J calls plus clone size are reproduced from that table; the DNA served to infer D and trimming. The table for this sample lists some 170,000 clones; 75% to 85% of them were counted only once. The leading ten clones occupy over 4.5% of the sample.

This specimen comes from a study of cytomegalovirus exposure and HLA in healthy donors (dated by TCRdb to about 2017). Concerning the study at large: An earlier analysis of about 530 of the donors reported approximately 260 Gb of sequence data and 95 million to 130 million unique TCR beta sequences obtained from approximately 180 million T cells. The genetic ancestry cluster associated with self-reported Caucasian donors included roughly four fifths of the roughly 400 genotyped donors. Because of strong linkage in the cohort, roughly five DR-DQ haplotypes were treated as single units for association and clustering. Donor age, sex, ethnicity and CMV serostatus were collected together with the repertoire data. The number of typed donors differed by locus: roughly 629-630 for A, B, C, DRB1 and DQB1; approximately 520 for DQA1; approximately 600 for DPA1; and roughly 450 for DPB1. An earlier analysis of fewer than 700 of the donors applied high-throughput TCR beta sequencing to assess whether each TCR beta V gene segment acted as functional or pseudogenic. HLA typing covered class I and class II loci at four-digit resolution. An early release that covered roughly 600 HLA-typed donors contained about 300 gigabases of sequencing data and tens of millions of unique TCR sequences. Along with the 666-subject first cohort, a separate validation cohort of roughly 110 different subjects was used. Among 300 to 500 genotyped donors of the cohort, an average of roughly 230,000 unique TCR beta nucleotide sequences was sequenced per donor, of which about 20% were non-productive. The study used immunosequencing to profile the T cell repertoires of 670 or so subjects and linked those repertoires to cytomegalovirus serostatus. To predict cytomegalovirus infection status, the study combined high-throughput TCR immunosequencing, statistical association of individual TCRs with disease status, and machine learning. All discovery cohort repertoires had been generated on a single sequencing platform. Rather than drawing on any new phenotypic data, the later analysis identified candidate immune exposures from TCR beta sequences and the way those sequences occurred across donors. Genome-wide SNP genotypes for about 60% of the 666 donors were used in a later genetic analysis, which treated that subset as a discovery cohort. The aim of the study was to test whether cataloging public T cell receptors could identify signatures of past pathogen exposure. In a later analysis, previously published TCR beta repertoires from several hundred donors were re-analyzed and high-resolution HLA genotyping was added so that TCR occurrence patterns could be studied. Study-wide findings and limitations: In the study, around 150 TCR beta chains were listed as associated with cytomegalovirus. In a later analysis, most CMV-associated TCR beta chains were found to appear HLA-restricted, with HLA associations seemingly driven largely by CMV exposure. An earlier analysis of 587 of the donors showed that most TCR beta V segments appeared in productive rearrangements either about 87% or about 30% of the time, which broadly matched IMGT annotations. A cluster of highly shared sequence variants was judged likely to represent a technical artifact of the sequencing pipeline. In a later analysis, the rate of TCR association differed among HLA loci, with DRB1 alleles having the most associated TCRs and HLA-C alleles having the fewest. When HLA alleles, especially DR and DQ, strongly co-occurred, attributing TCR associations to individual alleles was difficult. At a false discovery rate of 0.05, a later analysis linked some 17,000 TCR beta sequences to specific HLA alleles. The authors suggested that the approach could potentially be generalized to other disease states and immunological phenotypes. Correlated functional status among segregating V segments might reflect linkage disequilibrium, but an unknown experimental factor could not be ruled out. A later analysis reported that several top co-occurrence clusters appeared linked to parvovirus B19, influenza, CMV and Epstein-Barr virus. Most TCR sequences were observed very rarely across donors, whereas some public TCRs were present in many individuals. In vitro tests confirmed that a few of the cytomegalovirus-associated TCR beta chains recognize cytomegalovirus antigens. Compared with equally common non-associated chains, HLA-associated TCR beta chains in a later analysis were more clonally expanded and had lower generation probabilities. Only TCR beta chains were sequenced in this cohort, and the absence of alpha or paired-chain data limited detectable features. A further reported finding was that TCR beta sequences accurately predicted the HLA-A and HLA-B alleles for most subjects in the first cohort. In both the original and validation cohorts, the classifier was reported to diagnose cytomegalovirus status with high specificity and sensitivity. The 87-base-pair reads could not distinguish some IMGT-functional V segments, including TRBV6-2 and TRBV6-3, so those segments were excluded. The only immune exposure information available for the cohort was CMV serostatus. Seventeen rarely observed V segments, including chromosome 9 orphons, were excluded from the earlier analysis of about 500 of the donors because counts were too low. Roughly uniform sequencing depth across donors was assumed in presence/absence analyses, although this assumption may not hold. An association between a missense DCLRE1C variant and V-gene and J-gene trimming of TCR beta chains was found in a later genetic analysis and replicated in an independent cohort. A later genetic analysis reported fewer N-insertions in productive TCRs among donors in an Asian-associated ancestry cluster than the approximately 700-donor mean. Because HLA typing was unavailable for some donors at each locus, only the typed subset was used in association tests.

The cohort was made up of 666 healthy bone marrow donors. Cohort members were all nominally healthy when sampled, although unrecorded immune exposures were likely present. The donor tested CMV seropositive, placing the donor among the 250 to 350 seropositive members of the cohort. A peripheral blood sample was collected from each donor, and TCR beta sequencing was performed on peripheral blood mononuclear cells. Genomic DNA extraction from the blood cell samples was performed with the Qiagen DNeasy Blood Extraction Kit. The sample taken for sequencing was PBMCs. This chain joins TRBV2 to TRBJ2-7, with TRBD1 matching 9 junction bases. The receptor was derived from a young woman in good health and CMV-seropositive. DNA sequence: TGTGCCAGCTGCAGACAGGGGGCCTACGAGCAGTACTTC. Translated, this is CASCRQGAYEQYF.